This T cell receptor (beta chain) was sequenced for a study of breast tumors, draining lymph nodes, adjacent tissues (dated by TCRdb to 2016 to 2018). Context from the whole study: TCR beta repertoires were compared across tumor, adjacent nontumor tissue and axillary lymph nodes obtained from breast cancer patients. The study was designed to assess the relationships and possible T-cell exchange between tumor, surrounding tissue and draining lymph node repertoires in human breast cancer.

The CDR3 goes from the cysteine to the phenylalanine over 14 residues. Only CDR3 DNA remains: 42 bases, in frame from the first base. Sequences SQVTM (CDR1) and ANQGSEA (CDR2) are obtained from the germline V gene. The V end loses 4 bases and the J end loses 3 bases, and a stretch of 13 bases separates them. The study at large found these results: The conclusion that tumor T cells originate in lymph nodes was presented as consistent with a hypothesis rather than as directly demonstrated. Tumor T-cell repertoires showed less diversity than lymph node repertoires and more diversity than nontumor tissue repertoires, and tumor T-cell repertoires showed preferential V and J gene usage. Tumor and nontumor tissue repertoires were found to be significantly more similar in luminal-like than in basal-like breast cancer. The data were considered consistent with most tumor T cells being derived from the lymph node and subsequently expanding within tumor tissue.

As concerns this clonotype: The antigen this receptor binds is unknown. The sample holds no much larger clone one base away, and base qualities are not on file.

Sequencing used an Illumina HiSeq 2000. TCR beta chain libraries were generated through multiplex PCR amplification. High-throughput sequencing was used to analyze the amplified TCR beta chain products. Starting from the raw public reads, TCRdb applied fastp trimming at Q25, assembled clones with MiXCR and retained in-frame beta chains. Every distinct CDR3 protein forms one entry, paired with its most common genes and DNA. This sample comprises over 10,000 distinct CDR3 sequences, about 70% of them detected only once. Around 47% of the sample belongs to the ten largest clones. Adjacent samples were composed of nontumor breast tissue surrounding the tumor.

The sequencing input was tumor-adjacent breast tissue. The TCR was taken from a female donor with breast cancer. Some clones in this sample may be carry-over from other donors' samples. The V gene is TRBV29-1 and the J gene is TRBJ2-1; D gene: possibly TRBD1, on 6 matching bases. The DNA is as follows: TGCAGCGTTGTGGGGGCCCCGCGCTACAATGAGCAGTTCTTC. The resulting protein is CSVVGAPRYNEQFF.